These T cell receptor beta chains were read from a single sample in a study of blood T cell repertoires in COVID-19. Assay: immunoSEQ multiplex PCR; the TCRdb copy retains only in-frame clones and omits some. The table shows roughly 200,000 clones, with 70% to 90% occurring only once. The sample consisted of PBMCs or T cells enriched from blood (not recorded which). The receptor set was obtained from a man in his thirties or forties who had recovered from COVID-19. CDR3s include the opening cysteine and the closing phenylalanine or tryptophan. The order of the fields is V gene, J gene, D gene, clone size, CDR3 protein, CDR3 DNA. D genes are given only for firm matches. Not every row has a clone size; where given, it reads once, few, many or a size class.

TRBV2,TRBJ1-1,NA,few,CASGEVRYRTEAFF,TGTGCCAGCGGAGAGGTCCGCTACCGTACTGAAGCTTTCTTT
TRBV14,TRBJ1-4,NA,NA,CASSQGEANEKLFF,TGTGCCAGCAGCCAGGGGGAGGCTAATGAAAAACTGTTTTTT
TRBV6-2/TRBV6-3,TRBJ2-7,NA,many,CASSYRDTYEQYF,TGTGCCAGCAGTTACCGGGACACCTACGAGCAGTACTTC
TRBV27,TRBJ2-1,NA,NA,CASSFDGRDEQFF,TGTGCCAGCAGTTTCGATGGGCGGGATGAGCAGTTCTTC
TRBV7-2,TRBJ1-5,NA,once,CASSPTGYSNQPQHF,TGTGCCAGCAGCCCAACAGGGTATAGCAATCAGCCCCAGCATTTT
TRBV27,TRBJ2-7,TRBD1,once,CASSLGSGQGYEQYF,TGTGCCAGCAGTTTGGGGTCGGGACAGGGCTACGAGCAGTACTTC
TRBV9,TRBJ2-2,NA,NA,CASSPSGGNTGELFF,TGTGCCAGCAGCCCCAGCGGAGGGAACACCGGGGAGCTGTTTTTT
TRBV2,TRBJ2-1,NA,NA,CASSEARGAYNEQFF,TGTGCCAGCAGTGAAGCGCGCGGGGCTTACAATGAGCAGTTCTTC
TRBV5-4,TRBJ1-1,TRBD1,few,CASSLAGGGYTEAFF,TGTGCCAGCAGCTTGGCAGGGGGCGGTTACACTGAAGCTTTCTTT
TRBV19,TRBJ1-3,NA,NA,CASSISHQGGNTIYF,TGTGCCAGTAGTATCTCCCACCAGGGGGGAAACACCATATATTTT
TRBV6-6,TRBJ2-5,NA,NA,CASRKSQIKETQYF,TGTGCCAGCAGAAAGTCCCAGATTAAAGAGACCCAGTACTTC
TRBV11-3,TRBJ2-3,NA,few,CASSLDSQGTDTQYF,TGTGCCAGCAGCTTAGACTCTCAGGGAACAGATACGCAGTATTTT
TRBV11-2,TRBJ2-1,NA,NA,CASSLDNGGANINEQFF,TGTGCCAGCAGCTTAGATAATGGGGGGGCCAATATCAATGAGCAGTTCTTC
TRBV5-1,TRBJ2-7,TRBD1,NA,CASSLGLGTGYEQYF,TGCGCCAGCAGCTTGGGCCTCGGGACAGGCTACGAGCAGTACTTC
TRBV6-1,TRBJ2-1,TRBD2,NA,CASSGQGLASYNEQFF,TGTGCCAGCAGTGGTCAGGGACTAGCGTCCTACAATGAGCAGTTCTTC
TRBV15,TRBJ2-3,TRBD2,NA,CATSRRTAGGRTDTQYF,TGTGCCACCAGCAGGCGTACAGCGGGAGGACGGACAGATACGCAGTATTTT
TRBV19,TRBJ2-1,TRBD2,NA,CASSPSLAGVGEQFF,TGTGCCAGTAGTCCATCGTTAGCGGGAGTGGGTGAGCAGTTCTTC
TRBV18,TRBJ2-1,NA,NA,CASSPLRDYNEQFF,TGTGCCAGCTCACCACTCAGGGACTACAATGAGCAGTTCTTC
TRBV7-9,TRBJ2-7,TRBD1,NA,CASSLRGQGVHEQYF,TGTGCCAGCAGCCTACGAGGACAGGGCGTCCACGAGCAGTACTTC
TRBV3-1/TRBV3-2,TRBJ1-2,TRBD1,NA,CASSPMLTGANYGYTF,TGTGCCAGCAGTCCGATGCTGACAGGGGCTAACTATGGCTACACCTTC
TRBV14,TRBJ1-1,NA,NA,CASSQGAGTEAFF,TGTGCCAGCAGCCAGGGGGCTGGGACTGAAGCTTTCTTT
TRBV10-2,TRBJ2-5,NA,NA,CASSDSRGEETQYF,TGCGCCAGCAGTGACTCGCGGGGTGAAGAGACCCAGTACTTC
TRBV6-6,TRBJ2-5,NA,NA,CASSYLGLKEETQYF,TGTGCCAGCAGTTACCTCGGACTAAAAGAAGAGACCCAGTACTTC
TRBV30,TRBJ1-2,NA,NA,CAWQQGPRGYTF,TGTGCCTGGCAACAAGGCCCTAGGGGCTACACCTTC
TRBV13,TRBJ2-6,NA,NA,CASSLRQVLSGANVLTF,TGTGCCAGCAGCTTAAGACAGGTACTCTCTGGGGCCAACGTCCTGACTTTC
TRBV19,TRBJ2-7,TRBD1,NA,CASSTPGQGAYEQYF,TGTGCCAGTAGTACGCCGGGACAGGGGGCTTACGAGCAGTACTTC
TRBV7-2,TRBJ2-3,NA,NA,CASSLIGRTDTQYF,TGTGCCAGCAGCTTAATCGGCAGGACAGATACGCAGTATTTT
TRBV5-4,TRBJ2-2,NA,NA,CASSGWTANTGELFF,TGTGCCAGCAGCGGTTGGACAGCGAACACCGGGGAGCTGTTTTTT
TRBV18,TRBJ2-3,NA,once,CASSPFESATDTQYF,TGTGCCAGCTCACCGTTCGAGTCCGCCACAGATACGCAGTATTTT
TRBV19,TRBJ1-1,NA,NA,CASSMAEVGTEAFF,TGTGCCAGTAGTATGGCCGAGGTTGGCACTGAAGCTTTCTTT